These T cell receptor beta chains were read from a single sample in a study of T cell responses to AZD1222 COVID-19 vaccine. The table came from immunoSEQ multiplex PCR; TCRdb's copy has only in-frame clones and leaves some out. The top ten clones hold around 3% of a sample with some 130,000 clones, around 90% of them seen once. The source material was peripheral blood, sampled on day 0 of AZD1222 vaccination. The receptors originated from an adult in good health. CDR3s include the opening cysteine and the closing phenylalanine or tryptophan. D genes are given only for firm matches. Rows give clone size only sometimes, using once, few, many, or a class for an expanded clone.

v_call: TRBV15; j_call: TRBJ2-3; clone_size: -; d_call: TRBD2; cdr3_aa: CATSRDGTSGDTQYF; cdr3_nt: TGTGCCACCAGCAGAGATGGGACTAGCGGGGATACGCAGTATTTT
v_call: TRBV27; j_call: TRBJ1-2; clone_size: -; d_call: -; cdr3_aa: CASSTRLRSNYGYTF; cdr3_nt: TGTGCCAGCAGTACCCGACTGCGGTCTAACTATGGCTACACCTTC
v_call: TRBV5-4; j_call: TRBJ2-2; clone_size: -; d_call: -; cdr3_aa: CASSPGPSNTGELFF; cdr3_nt: TGTGCCAGCAGCCCTGGCCCATCGAACACCGGGGAGCTGTTTTTT
v_call: TRBV11-2; j_call: TRBJ2-7; clone_size: once; d_call: TRBD1; cdr3_aa: CASSLGQGATYEQYF; cdr3_nt: TGTGCCAGCAGCTTAGGACAGGGAGCGACCTACGAGCAGTACTTC
v_call: TRBV11-1; j_call: TRBJ1-2; clone_size: -; d_call: TRBD1; cdr3_aa: CASSGRQGFGYGYTF; cdr3_nt: TGTGCCAGCAGCGGCCGACAGGGTTTCGGCTATGGCTACACCTTC
v_call: TRBV6-5; j_call: TRBJ1-2; clone_size: -; d_call: -; cdr3_aa: CASGVGQVYGYTF; cdr3_nt: TGTGCCAGCGGGGTGGGTCAGGTCTATGGCTACACCTTC
v_call: TRBV28; j_call: TRBJ2-7; clone_size: -; d_call: -; cdr3_aa: CASSPPGDANEQYF; cdr3_nt: TGTGCCAGCAGTCCCCCGGGGGATGCTAACGAGCAGTACTTC
v_call: TRBV28; j_call: TRBJ2-7; clone_size: -; d_call: -; cdr3_aa: CASSPKGFRYEQYF; cdr3_nt: TGTGCCAGCAGCCCCAAGGGGTTTCGCTACGAGCAGTACTTC
v_call: TRBV25-1; j_call: TRBJ1-4; clone_size: -; d_call: -; cdr3_aa: CASTEGIWEKLFF; cdr3_nt: TGTGCCAGCACGGAGGGAATTTGGGAAAAACTGTTTTTT
v_call: TRBV5-1; j_call: TRBJ2-6; clone_size: -; d_call: TRBD2; cdr3_aa: CASSLLAGGSGANVLTF; cdr3_nt: TGCGCCAGCAGCCTTTTAGCGGGAGGCTCTGGGGCCAACGTCCTGACTTTC
v_call: TRBV5-1; j_call: TRBJ1-3; clone_size: -; d_call: TRBD1; cdr3_aa: CASSLGDRARAGNTIYF; cdr3_nt: TGCGCCAGCAGCTTGGGGGACAGGGCAAGGGCTGGAAACACCATATATTTT
v_call: TRBV3-1/TRBV3-2; j_call: TRBJ2-5; clone_size: -; d_call: -; cdr3_aa: CASSQSRTAETQYF; cdr3_nt: TGTGCCAGCAGCCAAAGTCGGACGGCAGAGACCCAGTACTTC
v_call: TRBV12-3/TRBV12-4; j_call: TRBJ1-1; clone_size: -; d_call: -; cdr3_aa: CASSLGRGTEAFF; cdr3_nt: TGTGCCAGCAGTTTAGGCAGGGGTACTGAAGCTTTCTTT
v_call: TRBV11-2; j_call: TRBJ1-1; clone_size: once; d_call: -; cdr3_aa: CASSLPGVGNTEAFF; cdr3_nt: TGTGCCAGCAGCTTACCAGGGGTCGGGAACACTGAAGCTTTCTTT
v_call: TRBV27; j_call: TRBJ1-2; clone_size: once; d_call: -; cdr3_aa: CASSLSPDGTYGYTF; cdr3_nt: TGTGCCAGCAGTTTATCGCCGGACGGCACCTATGGCTACACCTTC
v_call: TRBV7-3; j_call: TRBJ1-2; clone_size: few; d_call: -; cdr3_aa: CASSLTPDQSGYTF; cdr3_nt: TGTGCCAGCAGCTTAACGCCCGACCAGTCTGGCTACACCTTC
v_call: TRBV7-7; j_call: TRBJ2-1; clone_size: -; d_call: -; cdr3_aa: CASSLAPPGEGREQFF; cdr3_nt: TGTGCCAGCAGCTTAGCCCCTCCAGGGGAAGGACGTGAGCAGTTCTTC
v_call: TRBV28; j_call: TRBJ1-2; clone_size: -; d_call: -; cdr3_aa: CASSFHSAQGANYGYTF; cdr3_nt: TGTGCCAGCAGTTTCCACAGCGCACAGGGTGCCAACTATGGCTACACCTTC
v_call: TRBV7-2; j_call: TRBJ1-6; clone_size: -; d_call: -; cdr3_aa: CASSSSQGSNSPLHF; cdr3_nt: TGTGCCAGCAGCTCCTCTCAGGGGTCTAATTCACCCCTCCACTTT
v_call: TRBV10-3; j_call: TRBJ2-7; clone_size: -; d_call: TRBD1; cdr3_aa: CAISEGNPGQPYYEQYF; cdr3_nt: TGTGCCATCAGTGAGGGGAACCCGGGACAGCCATACTACGAGCAGTACTTC
v_call: TRBV11-3; j_call: TRBJ2-3; clone_size: -; d_call: -; cdr3_aa: CASSSVGGYTDTQYF; cdr3_nt: TGTGCCAGCAGCTCCGTCGGCGGCTACACAGATACGCAGTATTTT
v_call: TRBV21-1; j_call: TRBJ1-5; clone_size: -; d_call: -; cdr3_aa: CASSNINRGGQPQHF; cdr3_nt: TGTGCCAGCAGCAATATCAACAGGGGTGGGCAGCCCCAGCATTTT
v_call: TRBV6-6; j_call: TRBJ1-5; clone_size: -; d_call: -; cdr3_aa: CASSYSVGNQPQHF; cdr3_nt: TGTGCCAGCAGTTACTCGGTCGGAAATCAGCCCCAGCATTTT
v_call: TRBV18; j_call: TRBJ2-7; clone_size: -; d_call: TRBD2; cdr3_aa: CASSVGLAGLGTYEQYF; cdr3_nt: TGTGCCAGCTCAGTCGGACTAGCGGGATTGGGGACCTACGAGCAGTACTTC
v_call: TRBV20-1; j_call: TRBJ2-1; clone_size: -; d_call: -; cdr3_aa: CSACDPPYNEQFF; cdr3_nt: TGCAGTGCTTGTGACCCCCCTTACAATGAGCAGTTCTTC
v_call: TRBV10-2; j_call: TRBJ1-5; clone_size: -; d_call: -; cdr3_aa: CASRSPGSRPQHF; cdr3_nt: TGCGCCAGCAGATCGCCAGGTTCCCGGCCCCAGCATTTT
v_call: TRBV7-2; j_call: TRBJ2-3; clone_size: -; d_call: -; cdr3_aa: CASSRGQRSDTQYF; cdr3_nt: TGTGCCAGCAGTCGGGGCCAACGGTCAGATACGCAGTATTTT
v_call: TRBV28; j_call: TRBJ1-6; clone_size: -; d_call: -; cdr3_aa: CASSSDGRGPYSPLHF; cdr3_nt: TGTGCCAGCAGTTCCGACGGTCGGGGGCCCTATTCACCCCTCCACTTT